This T cell receptor (beta chain) was recorded in a study of T cells expressing NK-cell markers. Across the study: TCR beta repertoires came from sorted CD3+CD56+NKG2C+, CD3+CD56+NKG2C- and CD3+CD56-NKG2C+ T cells.

Note on this clonotype: Its antigen is as yet unknown.

What made the TCR beta cDNA was 5'RACE template switching with UMIs. TCRdb derives one entry per CDR3 protein from the 5' RACE reads, leaving out DNA. The sample has around 140,000 distinct CDR3 sequences. Study-wide results and caveats: Of the CD8+ T cells in six donors, roughly 1.0-7.0% belonged to dominant NKG2C+ clonotypes. It is unclear if expanded NKG2C-expressing clones target HCMV antigens.

Per germline, CDR1 ENHRY and CDR2 SYGVKD. CDR3 length: 17 residues. This TCR was sampled from a young man in good health. The chain couples TRBV10-3 to TRBJ2-5; lacking DNA, the TRBD1 call made by TCRdb goes unchecked. The sequenced material came from blood T cells: a sorted CD56 or NKG2C T cell subset, CD4+ or CD8+ T cells, or bulk PBMC T cells (not recorded which). The CDR3 is CAISDLLLGLREETQYF.